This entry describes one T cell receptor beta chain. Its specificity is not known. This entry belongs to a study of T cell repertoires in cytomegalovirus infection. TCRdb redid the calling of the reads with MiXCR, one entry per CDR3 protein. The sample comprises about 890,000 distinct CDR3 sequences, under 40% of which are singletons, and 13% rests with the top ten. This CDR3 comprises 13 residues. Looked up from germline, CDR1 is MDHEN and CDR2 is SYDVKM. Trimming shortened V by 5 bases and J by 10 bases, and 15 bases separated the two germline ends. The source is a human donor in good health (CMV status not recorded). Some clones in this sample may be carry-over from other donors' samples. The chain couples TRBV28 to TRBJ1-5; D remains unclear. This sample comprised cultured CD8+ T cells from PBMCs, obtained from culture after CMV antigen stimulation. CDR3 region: CASSISFTTPQHF. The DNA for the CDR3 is TGTGCCAGCAGTATATCTTTTACCACTCCCCAGCATTTT.